This T cell receptor (beta chain) was retrieved from a study of blood T cell repertoires in COVID-19. Across the study: The samples span acute and convalescent COVID-19 from the United States, Italy and Spain. Sources were T cells, B-cell-depleted T cells, or PBMCs; the material itself was cDNA or gDNA.

Assay: immunoSEQ multiplex PCR; the TCRdb copy retains only in-frame clones and omits some. The data hold 300,000 to 450,000 clones, with about 85% observed a single time. Germline CDR1 GTSNPN, CDR2 SVGIG (reference sequence). This CDR3 spans 14 amino acids. Trimming took off 4 bases at V and 4 bases at J, with 16 bases between the two ends. The sequence was collected from a woman aged 18-29 years with acute or convalescent COVID-19. The material sequenced was peripheral blood. J is TRBJ1-2 and V is TRBV30, with a weak D call TRBD1 (5 bases). The CDR3 coding sequence is TGTGCCTGGACAGGTGGGGGGTTCGGCTATGGCTACACCTTC. It encodes CAWTGGGFGYGYTF. The full variable domain, with the rest looked up from reference TRBV30 and TRBJ1-2, is SQTIHQWPATLVQPVGSPLSLECTVEGTSNPNLYWYRQAAGRGLQLLFYSVGIGQISSEVPQNLSASRPQDRQFILSSKKLLLSDSGFYLCAWTGGGFGYGYTFGSGTRLTVV.